Sequencing of this T cell receptor beta chain was carried out in a study of control samples from healthy donors and cancer patients. CDR1 ENHRY and CDR2 SYGVKD come from the germline V gene. The trim removed 6 bases at V and 7 bases at J, leaving 6 bases unmatched. This CDR3 region has 14 residues. Generated by immunoSEQ multiplex PCR, the TCRdb table keeps only in-frame clones and is missing some. Of hundreds of thousands of clones detected, around 80% appear once; the ten largest clones hold roughly 15%. Sequencing was performed on PBMCs. The rearrangement joins TRBV10-3 to TRBJ2-6; 7 bases are a match to TRBD1. This clonotype originated in a woman between 55 and 75 years old with lung cancer. CDR3 in DNA: TGTGCCATCAGACCCGACAGGGACGCCAACGTCCTGACTTTC. This gives the protein CAIRPDRDANVLTF.